Listed here are 32 T cell receptor beta chains from one sample, sequenced in a study of T cells after yellow fever vaccination. Via MiXCR, TCRdb re-called the 5' RACE reads, giving one row per CDR3 protein. The sample yields nearly 300,000 distinct CDR3 sequences, roughly 9% seen once. The sequencing here drew on CD4+ T cells sorted from PBMCs, taken 5 days after the yellow fever booster vaccination. The source of these receptors is a young man who received the YFV17D yellow fever vaccine.

The J gene is TRBJ2-5, the V gene TRBV5-1, with D perhaps matching TRBD2 (5 bases). V dropped 5 bases and J dropped 4 bases, with 15 bases sitting between them. Germline lookup yields CDR1 SGHRS and CDR2 YFSETQ. This CDR3 contains 14 residues. The CDR3 bases are TGCGCCAGCAGGAGTCTTGAAGAGGGAGAGACCCAGTACTTC. Its protein product is CASRSLEEGETQYF.

The genes are TRBV5-6 and TRBJ1-2, with D perhaps matching TRBD1 (5 bases). V lost 4 bases to trimming and J lost 3 bases, with 19 bases between them. There are 16 residues in the CDR3. The germline V gene has CDR1 SGHDT and CDR2 YYEEEE. The CDR3, as DNA: TGTGCCAGCAGCCGAACAGGAGCCGGGTTGGACTATGGCTACACCTTC. Translation gives CASSRTGAGLDYGYTF.

The CDR3 reads CSASSPTIDTGELFF. DNA for the CDR3: TGCAGTGCTAGTTCGCCAACAATTGACACCGGGGAGCTGTTTTTT. The gene calls are TRBV20-1 and TRBJ2-2; D not resolved. Trimming removed 3 bases at V and 3 bases at J, with 14 bases between. The germline CDR1 and CDR2 sequences are DFQATT and SNEGSKA (reference sequence). The CDR3 has 15 residues.

This chain links TRBV18 with TRBJ2-7; TRBD2 agrees at 13 bases. Germline V gives CDR1 KGHSH, CDR2 LQKENI. Trimming removed 8 bases from V and 0 bases from J; junction bases left unmatched: 4. CDR3 length: 15 residues. The DNA of the CDR3 is TGTGCCAGCCAACTAGCGGGGGGGAACTCCTACGAGCAGTACTTC. Its protein product is CASQLAGGNSYEQYF.

The V gene is TRBV4-2, the J gene TRBJ2-7; the D gene is possibly TRBD2 (5 bases). The CDR3 extends over 12 amino acids. Germline CDR1 is LGHNA and CDR2 is YNFKEQ. Trimming stripped 0 bases from V and 7 bases from J, with 7 bases between. The CDR3: CASSQEDSEQYF. CDR3 bases: TGTGCCAGCAGCCAAGAGGACTCTGAGCAGTACTTC.

The chain uses TRBV12-3 or TRBV12-4 and TRBJ1-1; D is possibly TRBD1 (5 bases). Deletions cut 3 bases from V and 2 bases from J, with 10 bases between. The CDR3 extends over 14 amino acids. CDR3 sequence (DNA): TGTGCCAGCAGTTTTTGGGGACCCAACACTGAAGCTTTCTTT. Its protein product is CASSFWGPNTEAFF.

V and J are TRBV20-1 and TRBJ2-1; 10 bases line up with TRBD2. Unmatched junction bases numbered 10, after V lost 0 bases and J lost 8 bases. Germline V CDR1 and CDR2: DFQATT, SNEGSKA (reference sequence). The CDR3 sequence is 16 residues long. The CDR3 DNA reads TGCAGTGCTAGAGAAGAAGGGCTAGCGGGGGTAGATGAGCAGTTCTTC. Translating it yields CSAREEGLAGVDEQFF.

The chain joins TRBV7-2 to TRBJ1-4; no definite D call. Germline-derived CDR1 and CDR2 are SGHTA and FQGNSA. This CDR3 is built from 14 residues. V dropped 6 bases and J dropped 5 bases, with 13 bases sitting between them. The CDR3, as DNA: TGTGCCAGCAGTCATACCCTAAAAAATGAAAAACTGTTTTTT. Encoded protein: CASSHTLKNEKLFF.

This clonotype was counted a few times. The J gene is TRBJ1-2, the V gene TRBV20-1; the D is unclear. The CDR3 has 14 residues. V was trimmed by 0 bases and J by 0 bases, leaving 8 bases between them. Per germline, CDR1 DFQATT and CDR2 SNEGSKA (reference sequence). DNA of the CDR3: TGCAGTGCTAGAGATCCTTGGTCTAACTATGGCTACACCTTC. Protein sequence: CSARDPWSNYGYTF.

This clonotype was observed a few times. The chain uses TRBV5-1 and TRBJ2-5; 13 bases line up with TRBD2. Germline lookup yields CDR1 SGHRS and CDR2 YFSETQ. This CDR3 has 15 amino acids. Germline trimming cut 3 bases from V and 4 bases from J; bases unmatched to any gene: 3. The CDR3 here is CASSSLAGGLETQYF. CDR3 in DNA: TGCGCCAGCAGCTCACTAGCGGGGGGGCTAGAGACCCAGTACTTC.

V gene TRBV7-2 combines with J gene TRBJ1-1; D may be TRBD1 (5 bases). Germline CDR1 and CDR2: SGHTA and FQGNSA. The CDR3 spans 13 residues. V was shortened by 5 bases and J by 11 bases, with 18 bases between the two germline ends. The CDR3: CASSPRSEGLAFF. The CDR3 region has the DNA TGTGCCAGCAGCCCCCGAAGTGAGGGGCTGGCTTTCTTT.

This clonotype showed up just a few times. The V call is TRBV12-5, the J call TRBJ2-7; TRBD1 matches 9 bases. The CDR3 sequence is 18 residues long. V gave up 0 bases and J gave up 2 bases; unmatched junction bases: 11. Germline V CDR1 and CDR2: LGHNT, FRNRAP. The CDR3 here is CASGLVLRPGQGPYEQYF. CDR3 in DNA: TGTGCTAGTGGTTTGGTACTACGGCCGGGACAGGGCCCCTACGAGCAGTACTTC.

This clonotype was seen more than once but under ten times. This sequence joins TRBV2 and TRBJ1-5, with 9 bases lining up with TRBD1. V lost 6 bases to trimming and J lost 4 bases; unmatched junction nucleotides: 4. Germline lookup yields CDR1 SNHLY and CDR2 FYNNEI. The CDR3 totals 14 residues. CDR3 in amino acids: CASRTGGSNQPQHF. CDR3 nucleotides: TGTGCCAGCAGGACAGGGGGATCGAATCAGCCCCAGCATTTT.

CDR3 nucleotides: TGTGCCAGCAGTTTAGCGTCGGGACTAGCGGGCCCGGGGGTGACCCAGTACTTC. This codes for CASSLASGLAGPGVTQYF. The rearrangement links TRBV12-3 or TRBV12-4 to TRBJ2-5, with 12 positions matching TRBD2. V gave up 0 bases and J gave up 7 bases; unmatched junction bases: 12. The CDR3 runs 18 residues.

The rearrangement uses TRBV19 and TRBJ2-5; D may be TRBD1 (6 bases). This CDR3 is built from 13 residues. V shed 5 bases and J shed 4 bases, with 11 bases lying between them. Germline values: CDR1 LNHDA, CDR2 SQIVND (reference sequence). The CDR3 DNA reads TGTGCCAGTAGTCTTACAGGGCGAGAGACCCAGTACTTC. This encodes CASSLTGRETQYF.

In its sample, this clonotype was seen a few times. Written as DNA, the CDR3 is TGTGCCAGCAGCTTAACAGTACATGGTTCACCCCTCCACTTT. It is translated as CASSLTVHGSPLHF. This chain links TRBV7-2 with TRBJ1-6; the D is unclear. The length of the CDR3 is 14 residues. V lost 2 bases to trimming and J lost 9 bases, with 11 bases between them. Germline CDR1 is SGHTA and CDR2 is FQGNSA.

This clonotype was counted only a few times. CDR3 amino acids: CASSTGFGRLDTEAFF. The CDR3 nucleotides are TGTGCCAGTAGTACTGGGTTCGGTCGGTTGGACACTGAAGCTTTCTTT. The J gene is TRBJ1-1, the V gene TRBV19; D unclear. The ends were cut back, 4 bases at V and 3 bases at J, with 18 bases in the middle. This CDR3 comprises 16 residues. The germline CDR1 and CDR2 sequences are LNHDA and SQIVND (reference sequence).

The chain has TRBV12-3 or TRBV12-4 and TRBJ1-6; perhaps TRBD1 as D (5 bases). The CDR3 covers 14 residues. Trimming pared 5 bases from V and 7 bases from J, leaving 12 bases between. The CDR3 here is CASSQRQLNSPLHF. CDR3 in DNA: TGTGCCAGCAGTCAGCGACAGCTAAATTCACCCCTCCACTTT.

This clonotype was observed a handful of times. This rearrangement joins TRBV4-2 to TRBJ2-5, with 9 bases lining up with TRBD2. The CDR3 contains 17 residues. Per germline, CDR1 LGHNA and CDR2 YNFKEQ. V dropped 3 bases and J dropped 5; count of bases not matched to a gene: 13. DNA for the CDR3: TGTGCCAGCAGCCAGGGTTCGGCGGGGGGGCCGCGGGAGACCCAGTACTTC. It translates to CASSQGSAGGPRETQYF.

The genes are TRBV10-2 and TRBJ2-4; no definite D call. The germline CDR1 and CDR2 sequences are WSHSY and SAAADI. V was cut by 4 bases and J by 7 bases, with 14 bases left in between. The CDR3 runs 14 residues. Here the CDR3 DNA reads TGCGCCAGCAGTGGAACAGAGGCGGCGAACATTCAGTACTTC. Translating it yields CASSGTEAANIQYF.

The gene calls are TRBV7-2 and TRBJ1-4, with 9 nucleotides matching TRBD1. Germline CDR1 is SGHTA and CDR2 is FQGNSA. With V trimmed by 5 bases and J by 7 bases, 8 bases remained unmatched. CDR3 length equals 15 residues. In DNA, the CDR3 is TGTGCCAGCAGCGGCTACAGGGGGCTAGTTGAAAAACTGTTTTTT. Translation: CASSGYRGLVEKLFF.

The rearrangement uses TRBV4-2 and TRBJ2-3, with 8 bases aligning to TRBD2. Per germline, CDR1 LGHNA and CDR2 YNFKEQ. The CDR3 is 15 amino acids. The junction had 6 bases not matched to a gene; V was cut back by 6 bases and J by 1 base. CDR3 in DNA: TGTGCCAGCAGTAATCGGGGGGGTCGCACAGATACGCAGTATTTT. Its translation: CASSNRGGRTDTQYF.

This sequence joins TRBV20-1 and TRBJ1-5; tentatively, D is TRBD1 (5 bases). This CDR3 contains 15 residues. V lost 0 bases, J lost 2 bases, and 11 bases lay in between. Germline-derived CDR1 and CDR2 are DFQATT and SNEGSKA (reference sequence). The CDR3: CSARDHRQGNQPQHF. CDR3 DNA sequence: TGCAGTGCTAGAGATCACAGGCAGGGCAATCAGCCCCAGCATTTT.

This clonotype turned up a few times. The J gene is TRBJ1-2, the V gene TRBV7-9, with D hard to call. The germline V gene has CDR1 SEHNR and CDR2 FQNEAQ (reference sequence). The CDR3 has 14 amino acids. V was pared by 2 bases and J by 0 bases, with 7 bases between. The CDR3 coding sequence is TGTGCCAGCAGCTTAAAGAGAGCTAACTATGGCTACACCTTC. Protein product: CASSLKRANYGYTF.

Only a few counts were recorded for this clonotype. CDR3 region: CASSLPPLQGAFF. Written as DNA, the CDR3 is TGTGCCAGCAGCTTACCTCCGCTGCAGGGAGCTTTCTTT. The chain employs TRBV7-2 and TRBJ1-1; maybe TRBD1 (5 bases). Between the trimmed V and J ends, which lost 2 bases and 10 bases, there was a span of 14 bases. Per the germline V gene, CDR1 is SGHTA and CDR2 is FQGNSA. The CDR3 length is 13 residues.

This clonotype appeared many times. This chain links TRBV7-2 with TRBJ2-1; TRBD2 agrees at 8 bases. The CDR3 covers 14 residues. CDR1 and CDR2 (germline): SGHTA, FQGNSA. V was clipped by 4 bases and J by 12 bases; unmatched bases: 11. CDR3 residues: CASSSVASAGGQFF. As DNA, the CDR3 is TGTGCCAGCAGCTCGGTTGCTAGCGCGGGGGGGCAGTTCTTC.

This clonotype was detected many times. The chain recombines TRBV7-2 with TRBJ2-2; the D is unclear. This CDR3 region has 14 residues. Germline values: CDR1 SGHTA, CDR2 FQGNSA. Trimming took 1 base from V and 6 from J, leaving 9 bases between them. CDR3 sequence (DNA): TGTGCCAGCAGCTTAGTCGGCCCCGCCGGGGAGCTGTTTTTT. Translated: CASSLVGPAGELFF. Looking up the rest from reference TRBV7-2 and TRBJ2-2 gives the full variable domain: GAGVSQSPSNKVTEKGKDVELRCDPISGHTALYWYRQSLGQGLEFLIYFQGNSAPDKSGLPSDRFSAERTGGSVSTLTIQRTQQEDSAVYLCASSLVGPAGELFFGEGSRLTVL.

The chain has TRBV12-5 and TRBJ1-1; possibly TRBD1 for D (6 bases). The germline gives CDR1 LGHNT, CDR2 FRNRAP. The CDR3 is made up of 17 amino acids. Between the trimmed V and J ends, which lost 5 bases and 6 bases, there was a span of 25 bases. CDR3 bases: TGTGCTAGTGGTCCCCCTACCGGGACACTCAAAAGATCTGAAGCTTTCTTT. It specifies CASGPPTGTLKRSEAFF.

There are many counts of this clonotype. The V gene is TRBV12-5, the J gene TRBJ2-5; D remains unclear. The CDR3 runs to 14 residues. With 4 bases removed from V and 3 bases from J, the gap between germline ends came to 12 bases. The V gene's germline CDR1 is LGHNT and CDR2 FRNRAP. The chain's CDR3 is CASGSRPLEETQYF. In DNA form, the CDR3 reads TGTGCTAGTGGTTCCCGACCCCTGGAAGAGACCCAGTACTTC.

The rearrangement links TRBV9 to TRBJ1-1; D gene unclear. With 0 bases removed from V and 3 bases from J, the gap between germline ends came to 6 bases. Germline V gives CDR1 SGDLS, CDR2 YYNGEE. The CDR3 length is 13 residues. CDR3 region: CASSVELDTEAFF. CDR3 bases: TGTGCCAGCAGCGTAGAATTAGACACTGAAGCTTTCTTT.

The CDR3 spells CASSRPGLAGGHQFF. The CDR3 DNA is TGTGCCAGCAGCCGACCGGGACTAGCGGGGGGGCATCAGTTCTTC. The chain carries TRBV5-6 and TRBJ2-1, with 16 positions matching TRBD2. V lost 4 bases to trimming and J lost 13 bases; unmatched junction nucleotides: 8. CDR3 length: 15 residues. CDR1 SGHDT and CDR2 YYEEEE come from the germline V gene.

The V gene is TRBV7-6, the J gene TRBJ1-5; TRBD1 matches 7 bases. The trim removed 5 bases at V and 5 bases at J, leaving 9 bases unmatched. Germline assignment: CDR1 SGHVS and CDR2 FNYEAQ. CDR3 length: 15 amino acids. CDR3 in amino acids: CASSPGGPRDQPQHF. Written as DNA, the CDR3 is TGTGCCAGCAGCCCAGGGGGACCACGGGATCAGCCCCAGCATTTT.